This TCR beta chain came from a study of blood T cells in healthy people across ages. With a J-beta primer mix and a sample-barcoded 5' primer, a second PCR ran roughly 6 to 12 cycles. TCRdb reprocessed the 5' RACE reads via MiXCR and lists one record per CDR3 protein. Among more than 700,000 distinct CDR3 sequences listed, more than 35% were seen once. This CDR3 comprises 14 residues. Germline-derived CDR1 and CDR2 are ENHRY and SYGVKD. Germline trimming cut 10 bases from V and 4 bases from J; bases unmatched to any gene: 7. J is TRBJ2-1 and V is TRBV10-3, with 10 positions matching TRBD2. Sequencing used blood. This clonotype was obtained from a man at least 80 years old in good health. CDR3 nucleotides: TGTGCCAGCACTAGCGGGGATTCGTACAATGAGCAGTTCTTC. Its translation is CASTSGDSYNEQFF.